This TCR beta chain was found in a study of cytomegalovirus exposure and HLA in healthy donors. With 0 bases removed from V and 6 bases from J, the gap between germline ends came to 12 bases. In germline, CDR1 is SGDLS, CDR2 YYNGEE. The CDR3 has 15 amino acids. Both 60 Vbeta primers and 13 Jbeta primers went into the PCR. Measured with immunoSEQ multiplex PCR; TCRdb has only the in-frame clones, and not every one. The sample gives about 200,000 clones, approximately 78% of which show up once; 5.5% to 7% is in the top ten. The genes are TRBV9 and TRBJ2-2, with D perhaps matching TRBD2 (6 bases). The sample consisted of PBMCs. This clonotype was sampled from a woman aged 50 to 60 in good health and CMV-seropositive. The CDR3 is CASSVGGEGSGELFF. The CDR3 DNA reads as TGTGCCAGCAGCGTAGGGGGGGAAGGGTCCGGGGAGCTGTTTTTT. Full variable domain (outside the CDR3, taken from reference TRBV9 and TRBJ2-2): DSGVTQTPKHLITATGQRVTLRCSPRSGDLSVYWYQQSLDQGLQFLIQYYNGEERAKGNILERFSAQQFPDLHSELNLSSLELGDSALYFCASSVGGEGSGELFFGEGSRLTVL.